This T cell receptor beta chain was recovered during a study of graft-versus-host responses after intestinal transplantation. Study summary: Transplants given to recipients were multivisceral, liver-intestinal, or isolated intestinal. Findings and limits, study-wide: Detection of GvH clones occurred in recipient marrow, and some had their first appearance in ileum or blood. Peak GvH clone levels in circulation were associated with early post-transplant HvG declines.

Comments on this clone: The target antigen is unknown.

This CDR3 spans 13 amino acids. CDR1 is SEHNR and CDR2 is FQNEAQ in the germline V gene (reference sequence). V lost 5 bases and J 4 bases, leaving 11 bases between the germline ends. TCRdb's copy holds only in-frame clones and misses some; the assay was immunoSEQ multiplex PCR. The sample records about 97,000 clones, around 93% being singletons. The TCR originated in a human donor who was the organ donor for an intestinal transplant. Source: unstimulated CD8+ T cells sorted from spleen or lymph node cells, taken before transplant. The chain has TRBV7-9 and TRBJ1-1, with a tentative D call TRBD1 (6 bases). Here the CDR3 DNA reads TGTGCCAGCAGCAGGGGGTTTGGCACTGAAGCTTTCTTT. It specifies CASSRGFGTEAFF.